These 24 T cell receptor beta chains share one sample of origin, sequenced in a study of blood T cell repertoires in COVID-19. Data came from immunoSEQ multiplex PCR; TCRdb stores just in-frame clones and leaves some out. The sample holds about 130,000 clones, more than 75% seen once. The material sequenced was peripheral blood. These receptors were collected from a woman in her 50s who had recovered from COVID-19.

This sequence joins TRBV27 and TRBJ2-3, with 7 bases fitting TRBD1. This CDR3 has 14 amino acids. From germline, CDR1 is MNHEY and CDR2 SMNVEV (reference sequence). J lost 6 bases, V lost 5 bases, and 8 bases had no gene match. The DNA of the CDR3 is TGTGCCAGCAGTGGGGAGACAGGGTGGGATACGCAGTATTTT. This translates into CASSGETGWDTQYF.

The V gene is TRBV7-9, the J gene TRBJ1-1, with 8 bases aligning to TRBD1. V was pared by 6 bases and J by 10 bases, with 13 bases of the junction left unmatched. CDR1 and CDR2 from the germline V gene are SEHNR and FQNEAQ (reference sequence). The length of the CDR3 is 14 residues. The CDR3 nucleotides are TGTGCCAGCAGTACAGAGGTAGGACAGGGACCAGCTTTCTTT. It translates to CASSTEVGQGPAFF.

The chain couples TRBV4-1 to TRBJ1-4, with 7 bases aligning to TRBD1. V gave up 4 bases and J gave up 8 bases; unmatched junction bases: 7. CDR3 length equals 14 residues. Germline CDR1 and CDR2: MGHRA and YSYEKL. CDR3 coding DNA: TGCGCCAGCAGCCGACCCGGGACAGTGGAAAAACTGTTTTTT. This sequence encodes CASSRPGTVEKLFF.

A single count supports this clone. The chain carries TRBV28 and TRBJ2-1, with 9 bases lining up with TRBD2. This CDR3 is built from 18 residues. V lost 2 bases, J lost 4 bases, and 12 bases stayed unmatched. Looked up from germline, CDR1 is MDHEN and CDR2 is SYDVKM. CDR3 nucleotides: TGTGCCAGCAGTTTAATGGGCCCGATAGCGGGGGTTTACAATGAGCAGTTCTTC. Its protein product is CASSLMGPIAGVYNEQFF.

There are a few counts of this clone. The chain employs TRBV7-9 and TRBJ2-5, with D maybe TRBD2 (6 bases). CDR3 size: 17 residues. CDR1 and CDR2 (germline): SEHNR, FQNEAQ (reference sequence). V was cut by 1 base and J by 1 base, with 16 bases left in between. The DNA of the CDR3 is TGTGCCAGCAGCTTAGGGCTGGTGGGGGGAGGCCAAGAGACCCAGTACTTC. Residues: CASSLGLVGGGQETQYF.

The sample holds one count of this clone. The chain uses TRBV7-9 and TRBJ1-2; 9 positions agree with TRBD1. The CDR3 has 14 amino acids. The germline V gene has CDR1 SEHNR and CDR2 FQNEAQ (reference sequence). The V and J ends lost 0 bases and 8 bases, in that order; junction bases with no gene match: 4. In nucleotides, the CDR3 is TGTGCCAGCAGCTTAGCATTGACAGGGGGAGGCTACACCTTC. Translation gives CASSLALTGGGYTF.

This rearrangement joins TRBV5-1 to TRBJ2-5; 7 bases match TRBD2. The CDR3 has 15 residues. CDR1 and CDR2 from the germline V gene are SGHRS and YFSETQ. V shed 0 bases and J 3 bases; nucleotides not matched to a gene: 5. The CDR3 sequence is CASSLAPAGKETQYF. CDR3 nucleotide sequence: TGCGCCAGCAGCTTGGCCCCAGCGGGGAAAGAGACCCAGTACTTC.

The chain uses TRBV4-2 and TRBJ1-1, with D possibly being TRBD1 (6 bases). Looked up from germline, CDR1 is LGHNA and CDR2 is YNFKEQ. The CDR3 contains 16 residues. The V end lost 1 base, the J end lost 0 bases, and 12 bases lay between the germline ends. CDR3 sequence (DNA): TGTGCCAGCAGCCAAGGGCAGGGGATCATGAACACTGAAGCTTTCTTT. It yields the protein CASSQGQGIMNTEAFF.

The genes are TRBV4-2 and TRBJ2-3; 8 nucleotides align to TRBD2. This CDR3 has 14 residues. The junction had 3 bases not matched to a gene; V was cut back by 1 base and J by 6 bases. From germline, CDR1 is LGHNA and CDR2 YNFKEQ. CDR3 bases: TGTGCCAGCAGCCAAGGACTAGCGTCGGATACGCAGTATTTT. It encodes CASSQGLASDTQYF.

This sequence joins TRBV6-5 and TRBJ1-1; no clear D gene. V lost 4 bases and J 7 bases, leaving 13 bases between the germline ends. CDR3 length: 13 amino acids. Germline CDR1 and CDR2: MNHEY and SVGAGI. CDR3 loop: CASSSPTRSEAFF. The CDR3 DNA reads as TGTGCCAGCAGTTCCCCGACACGTAGTGAAGCTTTCTTT.

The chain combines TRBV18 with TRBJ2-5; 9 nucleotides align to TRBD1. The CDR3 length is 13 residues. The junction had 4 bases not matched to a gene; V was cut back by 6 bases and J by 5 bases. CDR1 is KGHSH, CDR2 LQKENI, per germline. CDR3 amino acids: CASSPGTGETQYF. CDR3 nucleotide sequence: TGTGCCAGCTCGCCCGGGACAGGGGAGACCCAGTACTTC. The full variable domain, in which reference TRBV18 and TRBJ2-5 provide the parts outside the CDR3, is NAGVMQNPRHLVRRRGQEARLRCSPMKGHSHVYWYRQLPEEGLKFMVYLQKENIIDESGMPKERFSAEFPKEGPSILRIQQVVRGDSAAYFCASSPGTGETQYFGPGTRLLVL.

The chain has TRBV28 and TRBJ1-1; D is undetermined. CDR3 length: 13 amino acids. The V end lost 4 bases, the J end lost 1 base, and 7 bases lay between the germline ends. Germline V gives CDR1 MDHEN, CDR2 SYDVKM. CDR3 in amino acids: CASSYTQNTEAFF. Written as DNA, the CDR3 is TGTGCCAGCAGTTACACACAGAACACTGAAGCTTTCTTT.

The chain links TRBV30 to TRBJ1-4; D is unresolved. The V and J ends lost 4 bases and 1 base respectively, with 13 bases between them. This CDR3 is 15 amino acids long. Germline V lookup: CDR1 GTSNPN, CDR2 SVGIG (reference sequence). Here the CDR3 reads CAWTRDGLTNEKLFF. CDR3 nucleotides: TGTGCCTGGACAAGAGACGGACTAACTAATGAAAAACTGTTTTTT.

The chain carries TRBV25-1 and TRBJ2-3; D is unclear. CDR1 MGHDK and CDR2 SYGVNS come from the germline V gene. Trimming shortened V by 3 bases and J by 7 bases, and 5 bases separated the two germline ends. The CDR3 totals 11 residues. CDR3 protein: CASSEAYTQYF. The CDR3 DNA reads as TGTGCCAGCAGTGAGGCTTATACGCAGTATTTT.

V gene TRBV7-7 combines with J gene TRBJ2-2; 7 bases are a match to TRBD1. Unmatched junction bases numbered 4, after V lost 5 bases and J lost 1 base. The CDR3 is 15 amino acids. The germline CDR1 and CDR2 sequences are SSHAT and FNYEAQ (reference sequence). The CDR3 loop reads CASSRRQGNTGELFF. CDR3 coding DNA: TGTGCCAGCAGCCGTAGACAGGGGAACACCGGGGAGCTGTTTTTT.

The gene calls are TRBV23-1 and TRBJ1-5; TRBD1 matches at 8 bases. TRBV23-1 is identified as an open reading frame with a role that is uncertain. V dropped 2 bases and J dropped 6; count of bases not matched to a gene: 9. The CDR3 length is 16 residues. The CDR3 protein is CASSQMCQGASQPQHF. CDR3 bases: TGCGCCAGCAGTCAAATGTGTCAGGGGGCGAGTCAGCCCCAGCATTTT.

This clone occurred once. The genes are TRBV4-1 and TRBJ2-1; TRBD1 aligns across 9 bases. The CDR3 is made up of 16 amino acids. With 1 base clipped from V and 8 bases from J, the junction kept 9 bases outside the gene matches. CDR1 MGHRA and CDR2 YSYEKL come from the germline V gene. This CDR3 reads CASSQGQGQGRHEQFF. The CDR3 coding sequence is TGCGCCAGCAGCCAAGGGCAGGGACAGGGCCGACATGAGCAGTTCTTC.

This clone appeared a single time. This CDR3 is CASSPERQASYNSPLHF. The CDR3 DNA follows: TGTGCCAGCAGCCCGGAAAGACAGGCTTCCTATAATTCACCCCTCCACTTT. The chain uses TRBV7-9 and TRBJ1-6; D may be TRBD1 (6 bases). The CDR3 has 17 amino acids. The germline CDR1 and CDR2 sequences are SEHNR and FQNEAQ (reference sequence). V gave up 5 bases and J gave up 1 base, with 15 bases separating them.

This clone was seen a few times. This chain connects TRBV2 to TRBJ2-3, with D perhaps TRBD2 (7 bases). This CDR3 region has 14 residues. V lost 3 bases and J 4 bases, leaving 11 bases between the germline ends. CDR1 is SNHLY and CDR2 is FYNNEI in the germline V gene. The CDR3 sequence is CASSDVGGADTQYF. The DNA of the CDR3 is TGTGCCAGCAGTGACGTAGGGGGGGCAGATACGCAGTATTTT.

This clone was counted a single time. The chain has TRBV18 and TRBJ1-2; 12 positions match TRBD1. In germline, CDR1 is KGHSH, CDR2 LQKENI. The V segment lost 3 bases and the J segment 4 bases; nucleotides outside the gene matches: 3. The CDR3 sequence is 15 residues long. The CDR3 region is CASSPPGQGAYGYTF. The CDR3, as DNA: TGTGCCAGCTCACCCCCGGGACAGGGGGCCTATGGCTACACCTTC. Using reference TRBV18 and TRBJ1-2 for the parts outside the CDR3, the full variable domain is NAGVMQNPRHLVRRRGQEARLRCSPMKGHSHVYWYRQLPEEGLKFMVYLQKENIIDESGMPKERFSAEFPKEGPSILRIQQVVRGDSAAYFCASSPPGQGAYGYTFGSGTRLTVV.

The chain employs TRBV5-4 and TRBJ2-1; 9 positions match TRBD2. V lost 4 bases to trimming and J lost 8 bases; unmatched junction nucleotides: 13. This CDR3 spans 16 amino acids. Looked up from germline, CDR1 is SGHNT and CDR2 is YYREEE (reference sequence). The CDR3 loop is CASSRGASSGNYEQFF. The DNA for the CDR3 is TGTGCCAGCAGCCGTGGGGCGTCTAGCGGGAATTATGAGCAGTTCTTC.

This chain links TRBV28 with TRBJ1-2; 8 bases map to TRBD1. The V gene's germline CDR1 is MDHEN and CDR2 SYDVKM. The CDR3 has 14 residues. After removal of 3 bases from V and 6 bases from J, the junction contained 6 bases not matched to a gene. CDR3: CASSLVGQGNGYTF. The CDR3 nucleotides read TGTGCCAGCAGTTTGGTCGGACAGGGAAATGGCTACACCTTC.

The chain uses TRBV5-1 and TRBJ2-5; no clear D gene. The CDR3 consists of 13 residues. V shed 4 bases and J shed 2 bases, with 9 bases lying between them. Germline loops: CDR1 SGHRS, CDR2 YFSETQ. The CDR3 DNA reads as TGCGCCAGCAGCCTCTACCCTCAAGAGACCCAGTACTTC. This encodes CASSLYPQETQYF.

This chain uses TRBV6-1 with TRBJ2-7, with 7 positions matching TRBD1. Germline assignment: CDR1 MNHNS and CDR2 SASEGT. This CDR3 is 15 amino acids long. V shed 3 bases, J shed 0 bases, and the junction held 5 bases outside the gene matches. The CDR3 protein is CASSDPDRDSYEQYF. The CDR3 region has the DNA TGTGCCAGCAGTGACCCTGACAGGGACTCCTACGAGCAGTACTTC.